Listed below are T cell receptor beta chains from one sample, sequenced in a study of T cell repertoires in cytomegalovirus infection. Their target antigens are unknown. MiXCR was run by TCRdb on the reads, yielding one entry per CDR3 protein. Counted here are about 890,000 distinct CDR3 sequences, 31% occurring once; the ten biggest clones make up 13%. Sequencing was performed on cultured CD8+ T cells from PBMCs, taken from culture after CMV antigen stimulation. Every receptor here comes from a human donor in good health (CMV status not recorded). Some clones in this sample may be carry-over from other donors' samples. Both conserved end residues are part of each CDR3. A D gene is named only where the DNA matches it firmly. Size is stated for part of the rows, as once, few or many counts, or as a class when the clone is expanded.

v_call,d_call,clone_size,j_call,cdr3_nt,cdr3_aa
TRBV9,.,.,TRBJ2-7,TGTGCCAGCAGCGCGGAGGGGGGATACCTAAACCACGAGCAGTACTTC,CASSAEGGYLNHEQYF
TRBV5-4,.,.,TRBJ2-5,TGTGCCAGCAGCCGCACTCCAGGGGAATCAGAGACCCAGTACTTC,CASSRTPGESETQYF
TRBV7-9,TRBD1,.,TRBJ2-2,TGTGCCAGCAGCTCCTTGAGCGGACAGGGGAACGCGAACACCGGGGAGCTGTTTTTT,CASSSLSGQGNANTGELFF
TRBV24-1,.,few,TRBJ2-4,TGTGCCACCAGTGAGGGGGCCAAAAACATTCAGTACTTC,CATSEGAKNIQYF
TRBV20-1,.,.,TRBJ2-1,TGCAGTGCTGATGACGGCGATGAGCAGTTCTTC,CSADDGDEQFF
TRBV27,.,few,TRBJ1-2,TGTGCCAGCAGTTTAATTGCTAACTATGGCTACACCTTC,CASSLIANYGYTF
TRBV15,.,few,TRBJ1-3,TGTGCCACCAGACCTGTAACAAGAAACTCTGGAAACACCATATATTTT,CATRPVTRNSGNTIYF
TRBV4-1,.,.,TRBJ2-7,TGCGCCAGCAGTCTTATGCTGCTGCCTACCTACGAGCAGTACTTC,CASSLMLLPTYEQYF
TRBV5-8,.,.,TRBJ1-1,TGTGCCAGCAGCTTTGGGGACAACACTGAAGCTTTCTTT,CASSFGDNTEAFF
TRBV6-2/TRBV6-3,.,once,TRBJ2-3,TGTGCCAGCAGTTACAGCTATTCTAGCACAGATACGCAGTATTTT,CASSYSYSSTDTQYF
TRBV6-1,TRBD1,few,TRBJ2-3,TGTGCCAGCAGTGTCCGGGACAGGGGCACAGATACGCAGTATTTT,CASSVRDRGTDTQYF
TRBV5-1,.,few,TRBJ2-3,TGCGCCAGCAGCTTGGACGAGGCGGGGGCCTCAGGGGATACGCAGTATTTT,CASSLDEAGASGDTQYF
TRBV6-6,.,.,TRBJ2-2,TGTGCCAGCATCGAAGGGCCCGGGGAGCTGTTTTTT,CASIEGPGELFF
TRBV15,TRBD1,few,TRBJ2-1,TGTGCCACCAGCAGAGATCTCGGGACAGGGGGCTACAATGAGCAGTTCTTC,CATSRDLGTGGYNEQFF
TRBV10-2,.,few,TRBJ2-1,TGCGCCAGCAGTCGGAAGCAGTCCAATGAGCAGTTCTTC,CASSRKQSNEQFF
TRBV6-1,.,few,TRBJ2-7,TGTGCCAGCAGTACCGGGCTCCACTTTAGCTCCTACGAGCAGTACTTC,CASSTGLHFSSYEQYF
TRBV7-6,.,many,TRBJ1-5,TGTGCCAGCAGCCCAGGGTCCGGTCAGCCCCAGCATTTT,CASSPGSGQPQHF
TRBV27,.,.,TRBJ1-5,TGTGCCAGCAGACTGGCGGGCAATCAGCCCCAGCATTTT,CASRLAGNQPQHF
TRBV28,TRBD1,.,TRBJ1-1,TGTGCCAGCAGTTTATTGGGACAGGGAAACACTGAAGCTTTCTTT,CASSLLGQGNTEAFF
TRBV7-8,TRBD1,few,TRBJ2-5,TGTGCCAGCAGCTCCATCGGACAGGGCCAAGAGACCCAGTACTTC,CASSSIGQGQETQYF
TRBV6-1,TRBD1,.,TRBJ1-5,TGTGCCAGCTTCGGGACAGCAAGCAATCAGCCCCAGCATTTT,CASFGTASNQPQHF
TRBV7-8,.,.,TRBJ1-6,TGTGCCAGCAGCCCCGGGGGGAGTTCACCCCTCCACTTT,CASSPGGSSPLHF
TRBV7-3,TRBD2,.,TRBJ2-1,TGTGCCAGCAGCTTAACCGGCGGGGGGTCCAATGAGCAGTTCTTC,CASSLTGGGSNEQFF